These 17 T cell receptor beta chains originate from one sample sequenced in a study of T cell responses to AZD1222 COVID-19 vaccine. Data came from immunoSEQ multiplex PCR; TCRdb stores just in-frame clones and leaves some out. The data show more than 70,000 clones, with around 93% seen just once and around 30% held by the top ten. Specimen: peripheral blood, collected 28 days after the second AZD1222 dose. The receptors stem from an adult who received the AZD1222 COVID-19 vaccine.

The genes are TRBV24-1 and TRBJ2-5; 8 bases map to TRBD1. The J segment lost 5 bases and the V segment lost 4 bases, leaving 8 bases of the junction unmatched. The length of the CDR3 is 15 residues. Germline assignment: CDR1 KGHDR and CDR2 SFDVKD. The CDR3 loop reads CATSEPQGAQETQYF. CDR3 coding DNA: TGTGCCACCAGTGAACCCCAGGGGGCCCAGGAGACCCAGTACTTC.

The chain links TRBV28 to TRBJ1-4, with TRBD1 matching over 7 bases. This CDR3 comprises 15 residues. Germline lookup yields CDR1 MDHEN and CDR2 SYDVKM. V was pared by 6 bases and J by 4 bases, with 8 bases of the junction left unmatched. This CDR3 reads CASSLGGGYNEKLFF. The CDR3 region has the DNA TGTGCCAGCAGCCTAGGAGGGGGCTATAATGAAAAACTGTTTTTT.

The CDR3 bases are TGCGCCAGCAGCTTTGGGACTAGCGGGAGGGCCTACGAGCAGTACTTC. This gives the protein CASSFGTSGRAYEQYF. The V call is TRBV5-1, the J call TRBJ2-7, with TRBD2 matching 16 bases. This CDR3 has 16 residues. After removal of 2 bases from V and 2 bases from J, the junction contained 1 base not matched to a gene. Germline loops: CDR1 SGHRS, CDR2 YFSETQ.

The V and J genes are TRBV3-1 (or the pseudogene TRBV3-2) and TRBJ2-5; TRBD2 might be the D (6 bases). Trimming took 5 bases from V and 2 from J, leaving 18 bases between them. The CDR3 extends over 16 amino acids. Germline lookup yields CDR1 LGHDT and CDR2 YNNKEL (reference sequence). The CDR3 protein is CASSNPTSWGQETQYF. CDR3 nucleotide sequence: TGTGCCAGCAGCAACCCGACTAGTTGGGGACAAGAGACCCAGTACTTC.

The table lists this clone with a count of one. The chain is built from TRBV5-4 and TRBJ2-1; a weak D match, TRBD2 (5 bases). The V end lost 1 base, the J end lost 0 bases, and 14 bases lay between the germline ends. From germline, CDR1 is SGHNT and CDR2 YYREEE (reference sequence). The CDR3 runs to 17 residues. CDR3 sequence reads: CASSLSRDTSSYNEQFF. The CDR3, as DNA: TGTGCCAGCAGCTTGTCGAGGGATACGAGCTCCTACAATGAGCAGTTCTTC.

DNA of the CDR3: TGTGCCAGCGCCGAGGGGCAGAGCTCCTACGAGCAGTACTTC. Its translation: CASAEGQSSYEQYF. The chain links TRBV5-6 to TRBJ2-7; possibly TRBD1 or TRBD2 for D (5 bases each). The CDR3 has 14 residues. Trimming took off 7 bases at V and 0 bases at J, with 14 bases between the two ends. The germline V gene encodes CDR1 SGHDT and CDR2 YYEEEE.

V gene TRBV5-4 combines with J gene TRBJ2-1; 14 bases match TRBD2. The trim removed 4 bases at V and 10 bases at J, leaving 10 bases unmatched. The germline V gene encodes CDR1 SGHNT and CDR2 YYREEE (reference sequence). The CDR3 runs to 16 residues. The CDR3 spells CASSTVTSGRVGEQFF. The CDR3 region has the DNA TGTGCCAGCAGCACAGTGACTAGCGGGAGGGTAGGGGAGCAGTTCTTC. The full variable domain, with the rest looked up from reference TRBV5-4 and TRBJ2-1, is ETGVTQSPTHLIKTRGQQVTLRCSSQSGHNTVSWYQQALGQGPQFIFQYYREEENGRGNFPPRFSGLQFPNYSSELNVNALELDDSALYLCASSTVTSGRVGEQFFGPGTRLTVL.

V gene TRBV6-4 combines with J gene TRBJ2-1, with D uncertain. Germline V lookup: CDR1 MRHNA, CDR2 SNTAGT. V shed 8 bases and J shed 8 bases, with 16 bases lying between them. The CDR3 is 13 residues long. CDR3 protein: CASSQRTHDEQFF. The CDR3 DNA sequence: TGTGCCAGCTCTCAGCGAACTCACGATGAGCAGTTCTTC.

The rearrangement links TRBV6-2 or TRBV6-3 to TRBJ2-1; the D gene is possibly TRBD1 (6 bases). Trimming shortened V by 5 bases and J by 15 bases, and 17 bases separated the two germline ends. CDR3 size: 12 residues. Germline assignment: CDR1 MNHEY and CDR2 SVGEGT. CDR3 residues: CASSQDSRVLFF. CDR3 in DNA: TGTGCCAGCAGTCAGGACAGTCGTGTCTTGTTCTTC.

This rearrangement joins TRBV9 to TRBJ2-1; 7 bases line up with TRBD2. The CDR3 spans 16 residues. The germline CDR1 and CDR2 sequences are SGDLS and YYNGEE. After removal of 7 bases from V and 0 bases from J, the junction contained 10 bases not matched to a gene. The CDR3 region is CASGRDYLSSYNEQFF. DNA for the CDR3: TGTGCCAGCGGTCGGGACTACCTGAGCTCCTACAATGAGCAGTTCTTC.

This chain uses TRBV4-1 with TRBJ2-1; D is ambiguous. The CDR3 sequence is 13 residues long. Per the germline V gene, CDR1 is MGHRA and CDR2 is YSYEKL. Trimming shortened V by 5 bases and J by 7 bases, and 12 bases separated the two germline ends. As DNA, the CDR3 is TGCGCCAGCAGCAAGGAGTACGGAAATGAGCAGTTCTTC. Residues: CASSKEYGNEQFF.

The gene calls are TRBV19 and TRBJ1-4; no definite D call. V lost 6 bases, J lost 5 bases, and 13 bases lay in between. The CDR3 loop spans 14 amino acids. Per germline, CDR1 LNHDA and CDR2 SQIVND (reference sequence). CDR3 sequence reads: CASSDRTPNEKLFF. CDR3 DNA sequence: TGTGCCAGTAGCGATCGGACTCCCAATGAAAAACTGTTTTTT.

In this sample, this clone turned up a few times. CDR3 DNA sequence: TGTGCCAGCACCCCGGAGGGACAGTCCCTTAACACTGAAGCTTTCTTT. Its protein product is CASTPEGQSLNTEAFF. The V gene is TRBV28, the J gene TRBJ1-1; 7 nucleotides agree with TRBD1. The junction had 13 bases not matched to a gene; V was cut back by 7 bases and J by 2 bases. The CDR3 has 16 residues. Germline V CDR1 and CDR2: MDHEN, SYDVKM.

The rearrangement joins TRBV6-2 or TRBV6-3 to TRBJ1-2, with 9 positions matching TRBD1. This CDR3 is 14 amino acids long. Unmatched junction bases numbered 7, after V lost 6 bases and J lost 5 bases. Germline V gene lookup returns CDR1 MNHEY and CDR2 SVGEGT. The CDR3 protein is CASSPGDRGYGYTF. Here the CDR3 DNA reads TGTGCCAGCAGCCCCGGAGACAGGGGGTATGGCTACACCTTC.

The chain links TRBV2 to TRBJ1-5; 7 positions agree with TRBD1. V shed 6 bases, J shed 5 bases, and the junction held 4 bases outside the gene matches. The CDR3 is 13 residues long. Germline CDR1 SNHLY, CDR2 FYNNEI. The CDR3, as DNA: TGTGCCAGCAGGGCAGGACAGGATCAGCCCCAGCATTTT. Translation: CASRAGQDQPQHF. Full variable domain (outside the CDR3, taken from reference TRBV2 and TRBJ1-5): EPEVTQTPSHQVTQMGQEVILRCVPISNHLYFYWYRQILGQKVEFLVSFYNNEISEKSEIFDDQFSVERPDGSNFTLKIRSTKLEDSAMYFCASRAGQDQPQHFGDGTRLSIL.

The chain has TRBV12-3 or TRBV12-4 and TRBJ2-7, with 8 bases matching TRBD2. The V gene end was trimmed by 6 bases and the J gene end by 6 bases; junction bases not matched to a gene: 7. The CDR3 spans 13 residues. The DNA of the CDR3 is TGTGCCAGCAGGGCGGGAGGCTCCGGCGAGCAGTACTTC. Its translation is CASRAGGSGEQYF.

The chain couples TRBV19 to TRBJ2-7; the D gene is possibly TRBD1 (7 bases). The length of the CDR3 is 14 residues. In germline, CDR1 is LNHDA, CDR2 SQIVND (reference sequence). Trimming shortened V by 9 bases and J by 2 bases, and 17 bases separated the two germline ends. The DNA for the CDR3 is TGTGCCAGCCGTGCGACAGGGAGGACCTACGAGCAGTACTTC. Protein sequence: CASRATGRTYEQYF.